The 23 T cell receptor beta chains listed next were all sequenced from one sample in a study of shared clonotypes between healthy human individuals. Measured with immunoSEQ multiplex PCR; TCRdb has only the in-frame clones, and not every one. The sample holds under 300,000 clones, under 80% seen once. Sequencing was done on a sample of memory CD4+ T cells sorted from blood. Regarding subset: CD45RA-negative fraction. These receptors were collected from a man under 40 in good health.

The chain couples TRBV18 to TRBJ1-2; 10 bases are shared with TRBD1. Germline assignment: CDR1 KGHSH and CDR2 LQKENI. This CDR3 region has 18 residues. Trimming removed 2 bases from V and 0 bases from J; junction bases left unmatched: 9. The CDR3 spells CASSPGRDRGLPNYGYTF. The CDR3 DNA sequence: TGTGCCAGCTCACCAGGCCGGGACAGGGGACTTCCTAACTATGGCTACACCTTC. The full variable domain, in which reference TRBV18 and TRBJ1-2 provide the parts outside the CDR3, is NAGVMQNPRHLVRRRGQEARLRCSPMKGHSHVYWYRQLPEEGLKFMVYLQKENIIDESGMPKERFSAEFPKEGPSILRIQQVVRGDSAAYFCASSPGRDRGLPNYGYTFGSGTRLTVV.

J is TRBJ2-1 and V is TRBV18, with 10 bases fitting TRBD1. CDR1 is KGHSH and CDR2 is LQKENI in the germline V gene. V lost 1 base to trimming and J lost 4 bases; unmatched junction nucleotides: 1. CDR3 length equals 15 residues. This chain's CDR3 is CASSPRTGGYNEQFF. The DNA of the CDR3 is TGTGCCAGCTCACCACGGACAGGGGGTTACAATGAGCAGTTCTTC. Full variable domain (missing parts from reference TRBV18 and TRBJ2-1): NAGVMQNPRHLVRRRGQEARLRCSPMKGHSHVYWYRQLPEEGLKFMVYLQKENIIDESGMPKERFSAEFPKEGPSILRIQQVVRGDSAAYFCASSPRTGGYNEQFFGPGTRLTVL.

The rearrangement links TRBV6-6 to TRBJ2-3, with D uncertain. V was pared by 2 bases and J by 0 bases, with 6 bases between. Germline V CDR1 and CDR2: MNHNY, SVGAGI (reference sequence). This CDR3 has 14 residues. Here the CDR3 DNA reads TGTGCCAGCAGTTACACCGACAGCACAGATACGCAGTATTTT. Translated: CASSYTDSTDTQYF.

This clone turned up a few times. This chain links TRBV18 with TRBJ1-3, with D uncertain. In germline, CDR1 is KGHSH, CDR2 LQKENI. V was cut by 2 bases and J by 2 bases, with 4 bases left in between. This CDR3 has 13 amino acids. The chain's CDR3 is CASSPKAGNTIYF. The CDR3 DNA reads TGTGCCAGCTCACCAAAAGCTGGAAACACCATATATTTT.

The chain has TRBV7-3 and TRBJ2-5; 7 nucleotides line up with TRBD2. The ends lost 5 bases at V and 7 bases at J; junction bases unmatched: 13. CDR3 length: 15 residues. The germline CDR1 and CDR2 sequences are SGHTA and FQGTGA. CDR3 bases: TGTGCCAGCAGCGAAAACGGGGAGCGGGGCGGGACCCAGTACTTC. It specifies CASSENGERGGTQYF. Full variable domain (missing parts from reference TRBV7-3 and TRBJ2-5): GAGVSQTPSNKVTEKGKYVELRCDPISGHTALYWYRQSLGQGPEFLIYFQGTGAADDSGLPNDRFFAVRPEGSVSTLKIQRTERGDSAVYLCASSENGERGGTQYFGPGTRLLVL.

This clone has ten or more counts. CDR3 bases: TGTGCCAGCAGCGGGACCAACTGGGGTGAAAAACTGTTTTTT. It specifies CASSGTNWGEKLFF. The V and J genes are TRBV21-1 and TRBJ1-4. TRBV21-1 is a known pseudogene. The CDR3 runs to 14 residues.

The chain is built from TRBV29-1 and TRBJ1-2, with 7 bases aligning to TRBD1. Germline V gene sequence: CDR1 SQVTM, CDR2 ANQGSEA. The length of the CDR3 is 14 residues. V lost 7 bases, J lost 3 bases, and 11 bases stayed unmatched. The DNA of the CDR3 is TGCAGCGCGGTGGGAGGGGGCTCCGACTATGGCTACACCTTC. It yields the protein CSAVGGGSDYGYTF.

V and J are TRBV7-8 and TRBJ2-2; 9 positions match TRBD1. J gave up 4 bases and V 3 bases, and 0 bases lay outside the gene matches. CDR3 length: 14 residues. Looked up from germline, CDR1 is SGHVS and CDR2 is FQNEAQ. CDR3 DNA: TGTGCCAGCAGCTTGGGACAGGGCACCGGGGAGCTGTTTTTT. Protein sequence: CASSLGQGTGELFF.

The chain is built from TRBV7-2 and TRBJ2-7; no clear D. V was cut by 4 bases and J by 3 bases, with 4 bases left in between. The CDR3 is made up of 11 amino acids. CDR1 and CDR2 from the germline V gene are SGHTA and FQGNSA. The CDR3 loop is CASSYNYEQYF. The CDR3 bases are TGTGCCAGCAGCTACAACTACGAGCAGTACTTC.

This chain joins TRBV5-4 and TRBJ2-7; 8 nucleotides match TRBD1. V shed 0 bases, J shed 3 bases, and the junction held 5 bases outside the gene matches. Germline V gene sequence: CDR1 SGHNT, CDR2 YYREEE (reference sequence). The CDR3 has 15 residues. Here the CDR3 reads CASSLETGENYEQYF. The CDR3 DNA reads TGTGCCAGCAGCTTGGAGACAGGGGAGAACTACGAGCAGTACTTC.

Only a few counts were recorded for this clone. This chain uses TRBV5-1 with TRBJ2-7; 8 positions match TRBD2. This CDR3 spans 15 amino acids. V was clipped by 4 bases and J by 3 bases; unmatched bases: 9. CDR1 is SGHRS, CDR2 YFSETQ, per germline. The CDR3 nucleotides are TGCGCCAGCAGCCCCCGGGGAGCGGGAGTCTACGAGCAGTACTTC. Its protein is CASSPRGAGVYEQYF.

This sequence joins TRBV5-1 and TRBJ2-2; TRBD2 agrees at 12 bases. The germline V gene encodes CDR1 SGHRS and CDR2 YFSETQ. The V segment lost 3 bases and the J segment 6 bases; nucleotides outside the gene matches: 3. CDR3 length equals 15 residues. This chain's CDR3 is CASSWLAGGSGELFF. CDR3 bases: TGCGCCAGCAGCTGGCTAGCGGGAGGGTCCGGGGAGCTGTTTTTT.

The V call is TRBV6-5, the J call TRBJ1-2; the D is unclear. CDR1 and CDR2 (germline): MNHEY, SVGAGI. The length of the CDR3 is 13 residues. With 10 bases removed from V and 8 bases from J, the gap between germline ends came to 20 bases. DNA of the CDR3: TGTGCCATCTGGGGTAGAGCAGGAAGGGGCTACACCTTC. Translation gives CAIWGRAGRGYTF.

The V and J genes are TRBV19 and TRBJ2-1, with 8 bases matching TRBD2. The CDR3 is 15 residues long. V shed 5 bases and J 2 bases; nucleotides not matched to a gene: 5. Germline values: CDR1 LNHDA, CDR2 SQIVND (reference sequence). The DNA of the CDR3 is TGTGCCAGTAGTCGACTAGCGCTCGCCTACAATGAGCAGTTCTTC. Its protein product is CASSRLALAYNEQFF.

The CDR3 reads CASSLDFTDTQYF. The CDR3 region has the DNA TGTGCCAGCAGCTTGGACTTCACAGATACGCAGTATTTT. J is TRBJ2-3 and V is TRBV7-2; D is possibly TRBD2 (5 bases). Trimming took 3 bases from V and 2 from J, leaving 6 bases between them. There are 13 residues in the CDR3. Germline CDR1 and CDR2: SGHTA and FQGNSA.

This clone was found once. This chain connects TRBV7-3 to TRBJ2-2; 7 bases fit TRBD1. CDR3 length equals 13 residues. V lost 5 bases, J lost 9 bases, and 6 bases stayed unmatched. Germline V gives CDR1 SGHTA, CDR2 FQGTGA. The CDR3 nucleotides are TGTGCCAGCAGCCCGGACAGGAGCCGGGAGCTGTTTTTT. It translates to CASSPDRSRELFF.

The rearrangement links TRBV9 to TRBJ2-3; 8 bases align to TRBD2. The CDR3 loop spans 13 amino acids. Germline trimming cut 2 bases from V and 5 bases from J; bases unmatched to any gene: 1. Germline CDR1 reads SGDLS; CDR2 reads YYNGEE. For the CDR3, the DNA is TGTGCCAGCAGCGTCAGCGGGAGAGATACGCAGTATTTT. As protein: CASSVSGRDTQYF.

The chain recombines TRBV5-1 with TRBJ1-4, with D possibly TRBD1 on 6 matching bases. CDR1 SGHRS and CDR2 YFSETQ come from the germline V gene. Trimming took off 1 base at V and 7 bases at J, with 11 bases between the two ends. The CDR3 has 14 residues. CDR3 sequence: CASSLWGQGEKLFF. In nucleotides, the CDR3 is TGCGCCAGCAGCTTGTGGGGGCAAGGTGAAAAACTGTTTTTT.

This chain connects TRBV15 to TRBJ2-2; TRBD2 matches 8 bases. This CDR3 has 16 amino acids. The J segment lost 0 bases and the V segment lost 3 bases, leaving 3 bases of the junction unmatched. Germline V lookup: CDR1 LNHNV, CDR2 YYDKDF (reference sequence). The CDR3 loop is CATSSGGRTNTGELFF. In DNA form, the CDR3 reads TGTGCCACCAGCAGCGGCGGGAGGACGAACACCGGGGAGCTGTTTTTT.

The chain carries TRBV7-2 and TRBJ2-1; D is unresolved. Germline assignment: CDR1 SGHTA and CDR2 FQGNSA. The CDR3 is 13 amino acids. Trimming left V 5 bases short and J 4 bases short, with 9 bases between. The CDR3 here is CASSPNLYNEQFF. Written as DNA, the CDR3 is TGTGCCAGCAGCCCCAACCTTTACAATGAGCAGTTCTTC. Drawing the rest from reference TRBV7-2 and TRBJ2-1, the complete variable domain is GAGVSQSPSNKVTEKGKDVELRCDPISGHTALYWYRQSLGQGLEFLIYFQGNSAPDKSGLPSDRFSAERTGGSVSTLTIQRTQQEDSAVYLCASSPNLYNEQFFGPGTRLTVL.

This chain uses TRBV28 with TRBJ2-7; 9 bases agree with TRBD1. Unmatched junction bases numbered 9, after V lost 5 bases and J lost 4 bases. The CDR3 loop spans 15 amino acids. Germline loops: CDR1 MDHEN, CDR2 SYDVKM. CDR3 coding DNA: TGTGCCAGCAGTCGCGACAGGGGGGGCCGATACGAGCAGTACTTC. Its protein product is CASSRDRGGRYEQYF.

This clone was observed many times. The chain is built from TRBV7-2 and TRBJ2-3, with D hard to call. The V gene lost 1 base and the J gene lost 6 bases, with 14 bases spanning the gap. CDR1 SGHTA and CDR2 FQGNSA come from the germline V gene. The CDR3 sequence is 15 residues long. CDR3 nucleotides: TGTGCCAGCAGCTTAGACCCCTTACCCGGGGATACGCAGTATTTT. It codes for CASSLDPLPGDTQYF.

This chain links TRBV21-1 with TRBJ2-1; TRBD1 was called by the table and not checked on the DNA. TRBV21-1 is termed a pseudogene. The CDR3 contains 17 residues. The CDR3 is CASSKRLRGQGDNEQFF. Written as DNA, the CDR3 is TGTGCCAGCAGCAAACGTCTGCGGGGACAGGGAGACAATGAGCAGTTCTTC.